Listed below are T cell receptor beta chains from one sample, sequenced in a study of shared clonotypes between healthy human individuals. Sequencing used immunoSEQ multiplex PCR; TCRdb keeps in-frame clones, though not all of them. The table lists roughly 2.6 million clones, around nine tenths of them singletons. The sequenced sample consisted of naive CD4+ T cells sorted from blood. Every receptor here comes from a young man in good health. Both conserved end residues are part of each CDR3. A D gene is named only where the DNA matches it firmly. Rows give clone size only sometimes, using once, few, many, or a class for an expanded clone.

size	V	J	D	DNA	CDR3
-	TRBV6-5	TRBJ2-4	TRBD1	TGTGCCAGCAGTCACCGGGACAGGGGGCGAAACATTCAGTACTTC	CASSHRDRGRNIQYF
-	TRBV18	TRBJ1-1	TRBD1	TGTGCCAGCTCATCTGGACAGGGGAGTGGCACTGAAGCTTTCTTT	CASSSGQGSGTEAFF
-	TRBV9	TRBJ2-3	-	TGTGCCAGCAGCGTAGAGGCGGGGCGCCCTACTAGCACAGATACGCAGTATTTT	CASSVEAGRPTSTDTQYF
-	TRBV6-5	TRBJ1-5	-	TGTGCCAGCTCCAGACAGGCGGATCAGCCCCAGCATTTT	CASSRQADQPQHF
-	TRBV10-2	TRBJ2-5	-	TGCGCCGCAGGGGGGGGGACCCAAGAGACCCAGTACTTC	CAAGGGTQETQYF
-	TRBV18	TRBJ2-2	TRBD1	TGTGCCAGCTCAGAGGGACAGTTATTAACCGGGGAGCTGTTTTTT	CASSEGQLLTGELFF
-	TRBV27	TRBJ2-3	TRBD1	TGTGCCAGCAGTTCGCGACAGGGGAGGGATACGCAGTATTTT	CASSSRQGRDTQYF
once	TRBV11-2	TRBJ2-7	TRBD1	TGTGCCAGCAGCTTAACAGGGGGCCCCTACGAGCAGTACTTC	CASSLTGGPYEQYF
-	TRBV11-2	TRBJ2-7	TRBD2	TGTGCCAGCAGCTTCCGTCCTCCCGGGACTAGCGGCAGCTACGAGCAGTACTTC	CASSFRPPGTSGSYEQYF
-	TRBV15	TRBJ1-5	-	TGTGCCACCAGCAGAGAGCGGACACATAATCAGCCCCAGCATTTT	CATSRERTHNQPQHF
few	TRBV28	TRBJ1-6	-	TGTGCCAGCAGTTTCCCAGGATCCAATTCACCCCTCCACTTT	CASSFPGSNSPLHF
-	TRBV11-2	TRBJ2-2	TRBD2	TGTGCCAGCAGCTTAGGCAGCGGGGCGAGCACCGGGGAGCTGTTTTTT	CASSLGSGASTGELFF
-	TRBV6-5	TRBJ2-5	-	TGTGCCAGCAGTTATCTCGGACAACGTACCGGCGAGACCCAGTACTTC	CASSYLGQRTGETQYF
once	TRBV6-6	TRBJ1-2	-	TGTGCCAGCAGTTACGTAGGGGTGCTACCCAACTATGGCTACACCTTC	CASSYVGVLPNYGYTF
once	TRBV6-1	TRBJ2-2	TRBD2	TGTGCCAGCACCCACGGGGGGACCGGGGAGCTGTTTTTT	CASTHGGTGELFF
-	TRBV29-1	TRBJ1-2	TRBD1	TGCAGCGTTGATGGAGGACAGGCCAACTATGGCTACACCTTC	CSVDGGQANYGYTF
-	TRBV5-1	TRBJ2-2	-	TGCGCCAGCAGCTTGAGAGATAGCATCGGGGAGCTGTTTTTT	CASSLRDSIGELFF
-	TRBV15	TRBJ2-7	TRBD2	TGTGCCACCAGCAGAGAGCTAGCGGGAGGGCCCGCGTCCCGGGAGCAGTACTTC	CATSRELAGGPASREQYF
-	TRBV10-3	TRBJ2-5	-	TGTGCCATCAGTGAGGAGCTAGCGCTGAAGACCCAGTACTTC	CAISEELALKTQYF
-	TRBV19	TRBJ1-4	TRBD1	TGTGCCAGTAGTCCCACGGGACAGGGTTTGAGCTCGACTAATGAAAAACTGTTTTTT	CASSPTGQGLSSTNEKLFF
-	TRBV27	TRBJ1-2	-	TGTGCCAGCAGTCGGACCGGCGGGGGCTATGGCTACACCTTC	CASSRTGGGYGYTF
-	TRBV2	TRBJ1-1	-	TGTGCCAGCATCGGGAGGAACACTGAAGCTTTCTTT	CASIGRNTEAFF
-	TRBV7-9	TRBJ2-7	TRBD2	TGTGCCAGCAGCTTAGCTAGCGGGAGGATTAGGGGGATCTACGAGCAGTACTTC	CASSLASGRIRGIYEQYF
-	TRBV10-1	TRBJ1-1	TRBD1	TGCGCCAGCCGACAGGGGGGTAACACTGAAGCTTTCTTT	CASRQGGNTEAFF
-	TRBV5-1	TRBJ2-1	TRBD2	TGCGCCAGCAGCTCTAGCGGGGGGACCTACAATGAGCAGTTCTTC	CASSSSGGTYNEQFF
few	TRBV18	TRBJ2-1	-	TGTGCCAGCTCACCCCTCCGGAATGAGCAGTTCTTC	CASSPLRNEQFF
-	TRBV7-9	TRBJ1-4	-	TGTGCCAGCGCCCTGGGAGGGGCTCTGTTTTTT	CASALGGALFF
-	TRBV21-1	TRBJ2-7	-	TGTGCCAGCAGCAACAGACAGGATGCATGCTACGAGCAGTACTTC	CASSNRQDACYEQYF
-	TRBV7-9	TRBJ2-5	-	TGTGCCAGCAGCTTAACCCGACTAGTTCCAGGGGAGACCCAGTACTTC	CASSLTRLVPGETQYF
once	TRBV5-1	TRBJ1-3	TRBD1	TGCGCCAGCAGCTTGGCAGGGGGCGGTGGAAACACCATATATTTT	CASSLAGGGGNTIYF
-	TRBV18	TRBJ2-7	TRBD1	TGTGCCAGCTCACCTCAACAGGGGGCCTACGAGCAGTACTTC	CASSPQQGAYEQYF
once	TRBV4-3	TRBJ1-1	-	TGCGCCAGCAGCCAAGACAGGGTAAACACTGAAGCTTTCTTT	CASSQDRVNTEAFF
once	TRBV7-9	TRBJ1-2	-	TGTGCCAGCAGCTTATTCCTGGACAGAACTTCAGAAGGCTACACCTTC	CASSLFLDRTSEGYTF
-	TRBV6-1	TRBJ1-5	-	TGTGCCAGCAGTCTCGCGTGGGTAGGGCCCCAGCATTTT	CASSLAWVGPQHF
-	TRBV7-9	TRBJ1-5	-	TGTGCCAGCAGCTCCGGGGCCGGGGGCGCGGAACAGCCCCAGCATTTT	CASSSGAGGAEQPQHF
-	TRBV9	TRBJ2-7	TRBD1	TGTGCCAGCAGCGTGGCCCCAGCAGGACAGGGGGGCTACGAGCAGTACTTC	CASSVAPAGQGGYEQYF
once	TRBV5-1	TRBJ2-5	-	TGCGCCAGCAGCACCGCCGAGGTCAGACAAGAGACCCAGTACTTC	CASSTAEVRQETQYF
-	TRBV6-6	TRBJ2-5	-	TGTGCCAGCAGTTCACCAGGGTACCAAGAGACCCAGTACTTC	CASSSPGYQETQYF
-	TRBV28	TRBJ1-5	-	TGTGCCAGCAGTTTATGGCGCAGTCCCAATCAGCCCCAGCATTTT	CASSLWRSPNQPQHF
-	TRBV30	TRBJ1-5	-	TGTGCCTGGAGAGGTAGAGGCAATCAGCCCCAGCATTTT	CAWRGRGNQPQHF
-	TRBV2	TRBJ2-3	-	TGTGCCAGCAGTCTATTGACTCTATCAGATACGCAGTATTTT	CASSLLTLSDTQYF
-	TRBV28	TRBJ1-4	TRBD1	TGTGCCAGCTCAAGGGGGCGTGAAAAACTGTTTTTT	CASSRGREKLFF
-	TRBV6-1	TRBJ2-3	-	TGTGCCAGCAGCCAGGGGGGGTCAGATACGCAGTATTTT	CASSQGGSDTQYF
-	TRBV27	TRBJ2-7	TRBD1	TGTGCCAGCAGGGGACAGCTCTACGAGCAGTACTTC	CASRGQLYEQYF
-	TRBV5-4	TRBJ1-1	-	TGTGCCAGCAGGGGGGTGGACACTGAAGCTTTCTTT	CASRGVDTEAFF
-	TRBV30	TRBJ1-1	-	TGTGCCTGGGGCGGACAGCCGAACACTGAAGCTTTCTTT	CAWGGQPNTEAFF